This passage covers 12 T cell receptor beta chains from one sample sequenced in a study of T-cell reconstitution after alpha-beta-depleted transplantation in children (dated by TCRdb to the mid-2010s). The library was obtained by PCR. The sample was run on an Illumina HiSeq 2500. TCR library preparation used molecular barcoding, with unique molecular identifiers applied to normalize quantification of the TCRbeta repertoire. The public reads were run again by TCRdb, first through fastp at Q25 and then through MiXCR, and only productive beta chains were kept. Every distinct CDR3 protein forms one entry, paired with its most common genes and DNA. The sample contains about 400,000 distinct CDR3 sequences, 13% of them found a single time. The leading ten clones occupy approximately 4.2% of the sample. Material: PBMCs, obtained from the stem cell graft. These receptor sequences come from a human donor who donated a stem cell graft to a child with Fanconi anemia.

This clonotype showed up many times. The gene calls are TRBV20-1 and TRBJ2-5, with 8 bases matching TRBD2. J lost 5 bases, V lost 6 bases, and 11 bases had no gene match. CDR1 and CDR2 from the germline V gene are DFQATT and SNEGSKA (reference sequence). The CDR3 has 14 amino acids. The CDR3 loop reads CSADTGGPLETQYF. In DNA form, the CDR3 reads TGCAGTGCCGACACGGGGGGGCCTTTGGAGACCCAGTACTTC.

With regard to this clonotype: This may be a read error, as it is one base from a much larger clone. The V gene is TRBV5-6, the J gene TRBJ2-7; D perhaps matches TRBD2 (5 bases). This CDR3 region has 12 residues. The germline V gene encodes CDR1 SGHDT and CDR2 YYEEEE. With 4 bases removed from V and 6 bases from J, the gap between germline ends came to 11 bases. CDR3: CASSPGRGEQYF. The DNA of the CDR3 is TGTGCCAGCAGCCCCGGTCGGGGCGAGCAGTACTTC.

This chain connects TRBV19 to TRBJ2-6; D uncertain. This CDR3 contains 16 residues. Germline values: CDR1 LNHDA, CDR2 SQIVND (reference sequence). With 5 bases removed from V and 4 bases from J, the gap between germline ends came to 15 bases. CDR3 in amino acids: CASSLTFRPGANVLTF. CDR3 nucleotide sequence: TGTGCCAGTAGTTTAACCTTCAGACCCGGGGCCAACGTCCTGACTTTC.

This chain links TRBV11-2 with TRBJ1-4, with a weak D call TRBD1 (5 bases). V was clipped by 4 bases and J by 5 bases, with 23 bases between them. Germline lookup yields CDR1 SGHAT and CDR2 FQNNGV. This CDR3 has 18 amino acids. As DNA, the CDR3 is TGTGCCAGCAGCTATAAGGACACCAGCCCACGACCGAATGAAAAACTGTTTTTT. It yields the protein CASSYKDTSPRPNEKLFF.

The chain uses TRBV20-1 and TRBJ2-5; D perhaps matches TRBD2 (7 bases). Trimming removed 3 bases from V and 1 base from J, with 15 bases in between. Germline V gene lookup returns CDR1 DFQATT and CDR2 SNEGSKA (reference sequence). There are 15 residues in the CDR3. The CDR3 bases are TGCAGTGCTAGTCCGGGGGGCCTCAGCCAAGAGACCCAGTACTTC. Residues: CSASPGGLSQETQYF.

This chain uses TRBV30 with TRBJ2-1, with TRBD2 as a possible D gene (5 bases). Trimming stripped 5 bases from V and 10 bases from J, with 12 bases between. CDR1 and CDR2 (germline): GTSNPN, SVGIG (reference sequence). This CDR3 region has 11 residues. The CDR3 DNA follows: TGTGCCTGGTCGAACCCGGGAGAGCAGTTCTTC. Translating gives CAWSNPGEQFF.

This clonotype occurred a few times. J is TRBJ2-6 and V is TRBV5-6; D perhaps matches TRBD2 (5 bases). Deletions cut 2 bases from V and 0 bases from J, with 9 bases between. CDR3 length equals 16 residues. Germline values: CDR1 SGHDT, CDR2 YYEEEE. CDR3: CASSLPGISGANVLTF. CDR3 bases: TGTGCCAGCAGCTTACCCGGGATCTCTGGGGCCAACGTCCTGACTTTC.

This clonotype was seen many times. The gene calls are TRBV25-1 and TRBJ2-7, with D possibly matching TRBD1 (6 bases). The germline V gene encodes CDR1 MGHDK and CDR2 SYGVNS. The length of the CDR3 is 12 residues. With 6 bases removed from V and 2 bases from J, the gap between germline ends came to 8 bases. In DNA, the CDR3 is TGTGCCAGCAGACAGGGCGCCTACGAGCAGTACTTC. As protein: CASRQGAYEQYF.

This clonotype was recorded many times. V gene TRBV2 combines with J gene TRBJ2-2, with 10 bases fitting TRBD2. The CDR3 covers 15 residues. V lost 6 bases, J lost 6 bases, and 7 bases stayed unmatched. Germline-derived CDR1 and CDR2 are SNHLY and FYNNEI. CDR3 in amino acids: CASSLVAGGPGELFF. As DNA, the CDR3 is TGTGCCAGCAGCCTCGTAGCGGGGGGCCCCGGGGAGCTGTTTTTT.

The chain joins TRBV7-8 to TRBJ2-1; 10 bases are shared with TRBD2. The CDR3 is made up of 15 amino acids. The germline CDR1 and CDR2 sequences are SGHVS and FQNEAQ. J was trimmed by 9 bases and V by 3 bases; bases with no gene match: 8. CDR3 nucleotides: TGTGCCAGCAGCTTCCGCCTAGCGGGGGCAAGTGAGCAGTTCTTC. This translates into CASSFRLAGASEQFF.

The chain has TRBV11-2 and TRBJ2-2, with a possible D match to TRBD1 (6 bases). Germline V gene sequence: CDR1 SGHAT, CDR2 FQNNGV. This CDR3 contains 15 residues. The V and J ends lost 5 bases and 3 bases respectively, with 13 bases between them. The CDR3 reads CASSPQGPYTGELFF. CDR3 nucleotide sequence: TGTGCCAGCAGCCCTCAGGGGCCCTACACCGGGGAGCTGTTTTTT.

This clonotype showed up just a few times. V gene TRBV18 combines with J gene TRBJ2-3; 8 positions match TRBD1. After removal of 6 bases from V and 4 bases from J, the junction contained 3 bases not matched to a gene. This CDR3 is 13 amino acids long. Germline CDR1 and CDR2: KGHSH and LQKENI. The CDR3 loop is CASSRQGSDTQYF. CDR3 in DNA: TGTGCCAGCTCTCGACAGGGGTCAGATACGCAGTATTTT. Full variable domain (remainder filled in from reference TRBV18 and TRBJ2-3): NAGVMQNPRHLVRRRGQEARLRCSPMKGHSHVYWYRQLPEEGLKFMVYLQKENIIDESGMPKERFSAEFPKEGPSILRIQQVVRGDSAAYFCASSRQGSDTQYFGPGTRLTVL.